This TCR beta chain was documented in a study of T cell responses to AZD1222 COVID-19 vaccine (dated by TCRdb to the early 2020s). Notes on the research overall: A total of around 240 trial participants underwent TCR sequencing, of whom roughly 210 had received two doses of AZD1222 and some 25 had received two doses of the MenACWY control vaccine. Enrollment into the trials was organized by age into subgroups of 18-55, 56-69 and 70-plus years, and those subgroups contained about 160, 30 and 59 TCR-sequenced participants, respectively.

The CDR3 regions of human TCRbeta chains were analyzed by immunosequencing. Per the authors' processing: Repertoire TCRs were matched against a reference library of SARS-CoV-2-specific TCRs generated with the MIRA antigen-specificity platform. Breadth was defined as the fraction of unique TCRs that were SARS-CoV-2-associated, and depth was defined as the fraction of total T cells that were SARS-CoV-2-associated. Using the MIRA data, every spike-specific TCR was mapped to the spike region that the TCR reacted to and assigned to either a CD4 or a CD8 class. Log10-transformed breadth and depth values were compared by one-way ANOVA with Sidak's multiple comparisons tests. The source is immuneACCESS, and TCRdb retained only in-frame sequences with V and J called. Part of the clones is not carried over; for the studies checked, unresolved V genes explain less than half of this, and the remainder is unexplained. V, J and clone size reflect that table, while D and trimming were determined from the DNA. Across this sample there are fewer than 120,000 clones, with around nine tenths seen only once. About 16% of the sample rests with the top ten.

Study-level results and caveats: Epitopes outside the regions mutated in the B.1.351 and B.1.1.7 variants were reportedly recognized by nearly half of the unique spike-specific TCRs. In the small 56-69-year group, the increase in depth fell short of significance, most likely because of low power. The vaccine-associated CD4 TCRs covered the entire spike protein, and the dominant responses fell in regions 160-218 and 743-854. No day 14 peak-response samples were available, so repertoires were characterized only after the peak T cell response. Most participants were white British and females outnumbered males, and the authors suggested that clonal diversity may have been underestimated. After two AZD1222 doses, spike-specific TCR breadth and depth were significantly higher than at day 0 and than in MenACWY recipients. Only five to seven AZD1222 recipients were SARS-CoV-2 seropositive at baseline, limiting conclusions about previously exposed vaccinees.

In light of the paper, this sample's time point label describes: about 28 days (+/-7) after the second vaccine dose. AZD1222 recipients given second doses at about 4 weeks or at about 12 weeks were pooled, since spike-specific TCR depth and breadth were not found to differ between the two schedules. Samples from vaccinated people were obtained from the UK trials COV001 and COV002, which included a single-blind randomized controlled phase 2/3 trial of AZD1222 (ChAdOx1 nCoV-19) in healthy adults. Trial participant PBMC samples were collected at day 0 and day 28 after the second dose for TCRbeta chain sequencing. To note about this clone: The antigen it recognizes is unknown. Base qualities are missing; no much larger clone stands one base away.

After removal of 3 bases from V and 5 bases from J, the junction retains 4 bases not matched to a gene. Reading from cysteine to phenylalanine, the CDR3 counts 14 amino acids. Of the read, only the CDR3 DNA is kept; its 42 bases are in frame from base 1. The germline V gene specifies MDHEN as CDR1 and SYDVKM as CDR2. Sequenced here: peripheral blood, sampled 28 days after the second AZD1222 dose. This chain joins TRBV28 to TRBJ2-5; a stretch of 9 junction bases matches TRBD2. The receptor was derived from an adult who received the AZD1222 COVID-19 vaccine. The sequenced DNA is TGTGCCAGCAGTTTCCCAGCGGGAGGTGAGACCCAGTACTTC. Translated, it gives CASSFPAGGETQYF.